These T cell receptor beta chains were read from a single sample in a study of blood T cell repertoires in COVID-19. The data were produced by immunoSEQ multiplex PCR, yet TCRdb's version contains in-frame clones alone and is incomplete. In the table there are 150,000 or so clones, 70% to 90% of which are singletons. Sequenced input: peripheral blood. These receptors were taken from a man aged 60-69 years with COVID-19, enrolled during active disease. Each CDR3 is given without its conserved first and last residue. The order of the fields is J gene, V gene, CDR3 protein.

j_gene: TRBJ1-6
v_gene: TRBV27
CDR3aa: ASRSEGLLGNSPLH

j_gene: TRBJ1-6
v_gene: TRBV19
CDR3aa: ASSSEWNSPLH

j_gene: TRBJ2-2
v_gene: TRBV7-6
CDR3aa: ASSRGHLGELF

j_gene: TRBJ1-2
v_gene: TRBV6-5
CDR3aa: ASSTGTGGSGYT

j_gene: TRBJ1-3
v_gene: TRBV11-3
CDR3aa: ASSTRQGDTIY

j_gene: TRBJ2-1
v_gene: TRBV4-2
CDR3aa: ASSQTLAGGISEQF

j_gene: TRBJ1-1
v_gene: TRBV18
CDR3aa: ASSPGQFDRDTEAF

j_gene: TRBJ1-4
v_gene: TRBV19
CDR3aa: ASRRQGATNEKLF

j_gene: TRBJ1-1
v_gene: TRBV30
CDR3aa: ASGFHLPGRNTEAF

j_gene: TRBJ2-7
v_gene: TRBV6-5
CDR3aa: ASSYYQGSEQY

j_gene: TRBJ2-1
v_gene: TRBV5-4
CDR3aa: ASSSPSGGANEQF

j_gene: TRBJ1-5
v_gene: TRBV7-9
CDR3aa: ASSRSAGSNQPQH

j_gene: TRBJ2-1
v_gene: TRBV24-1
CDR3aa: ATSAGVGFIGNNEQF

j_gene: TRBJ1-2
v_gene: TRBV19
CDR3aa: ASSIGDRADGYT

j_gene: TRBJ1-5
v_gene: TRBV28
CDR3aa: ASSTGGVGQPQH

j_gene: TRBJ1-1
v_gene: TRBV6-1
CDR3aa: ASSDRARTEAF

j_gene: TRBJ2-3
v_gene: TRBV7-2
CDR3aa: ASSSLWRDTQY

j_gene: TRBJ2-1
v_gene: TRBV6-4
CDR3aa: ASSDSTGGRYEQF

j_gene: TRBJ2-5
v_gene: TRBV5-8
CDR3aa: ASSLAVQGEETQY

j_gene: TRBJ2-3
v_gene: TRBV19
CDR3aa: ASSRTSSTDTQY

j_gene: TRBJ1-3
v_gene: TRBV2
CDR3aa: ASSPGWGGEGNTIY

j_gene: TRBJ2-7
v_gene: TRBV12-3/TRBV12-4
CDR3aa: ASSPKGAEQY

j_gene: TRBJ1-4
v_gene: TRBV19
CDR3aa: ASSTVVNEKLF

j_gene: TRBJ1-2
v_gene: TRBV10-3
CDR3aa: AITSGLSYGYT

j_gene: TRBJ1-2
v_gene: TRBV2
CDR3aa: ASLEGISYGYT

j_gene: TRBJ2-3
v_gene: TRBV27
CDR3aa: ASSPRLGGLATDTQY

j_gene: TRBJ2-3
v_gene: TRBV3-1/TRBV3-2
CDR3aa: ASSQLSTSGGPYSTDTQY

j_gene: TRBJ1-5
v_gene: TRBV27
CDR3aa: ASSLTPRDRGGNQPQH

j_gene: TRBJ2-1
v_gene: TRBV7-7
CDR3aa: ASSSGSGIWSEQF

j_gene: TRBJ2-1
v_gene: TRBV6-5
CDR3aa: ASRGTGSYNEQF

j_gene: TRBJ1-6
v_gene: TRBV27
CDR3aa: ASSLERAGKSPLH

j_gene: TRBJ1-4
v_gene: TRBV5-4
CDR3aa: ASSPPHGLGGEKLF

j_gene: TRBJ2-1
v_gene: TRBV24-1
CDR3aa: ATSDTRQGAHRNEQF

j_gene: TRBJ2-3
v_gene: TRBV21-1
CDR3aa: ASRGGCADTQY

j_gene: TRBJ1-4
v_gene: TRBV7-9
CDR3aa: ASRTGVSEKLF

j_gene: TRBJ1-2
v_gene: TRBV18
CDR3aa: ASSPSDRAGYT

j_gene: TRBJ1-5
v_gene: TRBV24-1
CDR3aa: ATGQGANQPQH

j_gene: TRBJ2-7
v_gene: TRBV15
CDR3aa: ATSRDRSEQY

j_gene: TRBJ2-7
v_gene: TRBV4-1
CDR3aa: ASSVGPGGSYEQY